This record looks at one T cell receptor beta chain sequence and its context. What it recognizes is unknown. These data belong to a study of regulatory T cells in long-lasting Graves disease. Study summary: Treatment with antithyroid drugs for over 5 years, together with positive TSH receptor antibodies, meant persistent Graves' disease.

CDR3 length: 13 amino acids. Arm-PCR of CDR3 regions with iRepertoire HTBI primers generated TCR beta libraries. A single record per CDR3 protein comes from TCRdb applying MiXCR to the multiplex PCR reads. This repertoire shows 500,000 to 800,000 distinct CDR3 sequences, around 30% found once; its top ten account for 40% to 55%. Indicated time point: persistent/refractory GD, antithyroid drugs over 5 years with positive TRAb. There was RNA extracted from PBMCs, and the TCR library was made from it. Study-level points and caveats: Those with persistent Graves' had less TCR diversity than newly diagnosed patients. Favoring TRBV28, TRBJ1-2 and TRBJ2-5 was a feature seen in persistent disease. Peripheral blood, not thyroid tissue, was the sole material studied.

The sample in question was peripheral blood mononuclear cells (PBMCs), obtained when the disease was refractory, from a patient treated with antithyroid drugs. The source is a female donor with Graves disease. The rearrangement uses TRBV12-3 or TRBV12-4 and TRBJ2-4; TRBD1 aligns across 8 bases. The CDR3 region is CAIQGAAKNIQYF. The CDR3 DNA reads TGTGCAATTCAGGGGGCGGCCAAAAACATTCAGTACTTC.